The present TCR beta chain was sequenced within a study of cytomegalovirus exposure and HLA in healthy donors. Assay: immunoSEQ multiplex PCR; the TCRdb copy retains only in-frame clones and omits some. In the table there are about 60,000 clones, 93% of which are singletons. The CDR3 runs 16 residues. Trimming cost V 6 bases and J 3 bases; bases outside gene matches: 8. Germline V CDR1 and CDR2: LNHDA, SQIVND (reference sequence). Concerning this clone: Its antigen is currently unknown.

Study-wide results and caveats: It was reportedly the case that the classifier diagnosed cytomegalovirus status with high specificity and sensitivity.

The V call is TRBV19, the J call TRBJ2-1, with 10 positions matching TRBD2. The clonotype originates from a woman under 30 in good health and CMV-seronegative. Material for sequencing was PBMCs. CDR3 coding DNA: TGTGCCAGTAGCCTCTGGGGGACTAGCGTCTACAATGAGCAGTTCTTC. Translating gives CASSLWGTSVYNEQFF.